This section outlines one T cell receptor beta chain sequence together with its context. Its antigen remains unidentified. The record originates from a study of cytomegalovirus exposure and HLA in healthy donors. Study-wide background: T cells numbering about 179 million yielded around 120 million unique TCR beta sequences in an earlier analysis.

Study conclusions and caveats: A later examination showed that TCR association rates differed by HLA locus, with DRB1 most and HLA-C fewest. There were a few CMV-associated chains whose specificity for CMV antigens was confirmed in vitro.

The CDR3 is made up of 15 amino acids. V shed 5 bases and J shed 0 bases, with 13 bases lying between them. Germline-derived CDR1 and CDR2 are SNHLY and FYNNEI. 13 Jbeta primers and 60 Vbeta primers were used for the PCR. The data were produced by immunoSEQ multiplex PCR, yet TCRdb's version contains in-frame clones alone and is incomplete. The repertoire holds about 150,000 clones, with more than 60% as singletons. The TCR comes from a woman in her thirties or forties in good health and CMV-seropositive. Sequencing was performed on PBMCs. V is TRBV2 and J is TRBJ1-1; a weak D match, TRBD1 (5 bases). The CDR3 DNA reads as TGTGCCAGCAGTTTGACTCAGGGATTGAACACTGAAGCTTTCTTT. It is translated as CASSLTQGLNTEAFF.